This record covers a single T cell receptor beta chain. What it binds is unknown. After re-calling the 5' RACE reads, TCRdb lists one entry per CDR3 protein, DNA absent. Its listing shows roughly 110,000 distinct CDR3 sequences. This sample stems from a study of T cells expressing NK-cell markers. General study results and limits: In 5 to 7 donors, dominant NKG2C+ clonotypes were about 1.0-8% of CD8+ T cells. Where several donors were concerned, these clonotypes also led the CD3+CD56-NKG2C+ fraction.

Sequencing was carried out using blood T cells: a sorted CD56 or NKG2C T cell subset, CD4+ or CD8+ T cells, or bulk PBMC T cells (not recorded which). This receptor was obtained from a woman between 18 and 70 years old in good health.

CDR3 amino acids: CASRNRGGYGYTF. The rearrangement uses TRBV12-3 or TRBV12-4 and TRBJ1-2; TCRdb picks TRBD1, but there is no DNA to check that call. CDR3 length: 13 residues.